The rows below give T cell receptor beta chains drawn from one sample of a study of monozygotic twins with cystic fibrosis. Clones were sequenced by immunoSEQ multiplex PCR, and TCRdb holds only the in-frame ones, with some missing. This table holds tens of thousands of clones, 95% to 97% found once. The source material was blood. Source of these receptors: a girl aged 2 to 10 with cystic fibrosis. The CDR3 runs from the conserved cysteine through the conserved F or W. The D gene is left open where the match is weak. Clone size is given for some rows only: seen once, a few or many times, or a class if the clone is expanded.

clone_size	j_call	d_call	cdr3_length	v_call	cdr3_aa	cdr3_nt
NA	TRBJ2-5	NA	18	TRBV18	CASSPTLRTATKQETQYF	TGTGCCAGCTCTCCAACTTTGAGAACAGCTACTAAACAAGAGACCCAGTACTTC
NA	TRBJ2-7	NA	15	TRBV10-3	CAISESKYGIYEQYF	TGTGCCATCAGTGAGTCCAAGTACGGAATCTACGAGCAGTACTTC
NA	TRBJ2-7	NA	17	TRBV27	CASTQIGVGSRSYEQYF	TGTGCCAGCACCCAGATCGGTGTCGGCTCCAGGTCCTACGAGCAGTACTTC
few	TRBJ2-2	NA	14	TRBV7-9	CASSKGRDTGELFF	TGTGCCAGCAGCAAGGGACGAGACACCGGGGAGCTGTTTTTT
NA	TRBJ2-7	TRBD2	19	TRBV7-2	CASSQRLGLAGEIFYEQYF	TGTGCCAGCAGCCAAAGGCTTGGGCTAGCGGGAGAAATTTTCTACGAGCAGTACTTC
NA	TRBJ1-2	NA	15	TRBV5-5	CASSPPITNNYGYTF	TGTGCCAGCAGCCCGCCGATCACAAATAACTATGGCTACACCTTC
NA	TRBJ2-5	TRBD2	15	TRBV27	CASSLISREGETQYF	TGTGCCAGCAGTTTAATTTCCAGGGAGGGAGAGACCCAGTACTTC
NA	TRBJ2-3	NA	14	TRBV6-1	CASSMSSEADTQYF	TGTGCCAGCAGTATGTCTAGTGAGGCAGATACGCAGTATTTT
NA	TRBJ2-7	NA	14	TRBV6-1	CASSEVGQSYEQYF	TGTGCCAGCAGTGAGGTGGGGCAATCCTACGAGCAGTACTTC
NA	TRBJ1-2	NA	14	TRBV19	CASRVTGSPDGYTF	TGTGCCAGTAGGGTAACAGGGAGCCCGGATGGCTACACCTTC
NA	TRBJ1-4	NA	15	TRBV28	CASSLVGVANEKLFF	TGTGCCAGCAGTTTGGTCGGGGTAGCTAATGAAAAACTGTTTTTT
once	TRBJ1-1	NA	16	TRBV7-2	CASSLVGFGSDTEAFF	TGTGCCAGCAGCTTAGTGGGTTTTGGGTCCGACACTGAAGCTTTCTTT
once	TRBJ1-2	NA	14	TRBV29-1	CSGGERDSAYGYTF	TGCAGCGGGGGCGAGAGAGACTCAGCCTATGGCTACACCTTC
NA	TRBJ1-5	NA	15	TRBV11-3	CASSLHRVSNQPQHF	TGTGCCAGCAGCCTTCACAGGGTAAGTAATCAGCCCCAGCATTTT
NA	TRBJ2-5	NA	16	TRBV6-6	CASSYSNGGLRETQYF	TGTGCCAGCAGTTACTCGAACGGGGGACTGCGAGAGACCCAGTACTTC
once	TRBJ1-2	NA	11	TRBV6-1	CAGGLNYGYTF	TGTGCCGGTGGATTGAACTATGGCTACACCTTC
NA	TRBJ1-4	NA	14	TRBV28	CASGEQGLYEKLFF	TGTGCCAGCGGAGAGCAGGGTTTGTATGAAAAACTGTTTTTT
NA	TRBJ2-3	NA	16	TRBV11-2	CASSLGTSPDTDTQYF	TGTGCCAGCAGCTTAGGTACTAGCCCAGACACAGATACGCAGTATTTT
NA	TRBJ2-7	TRBD2	17	TRBV27	CASSSVLAGGWTYEQYF	TGTGCCAGCAGTTCGGTTCTAGCGGGAGGGTGGACCTACGAGCAGTACTTC
NA	TRBJ2-5	TRBD1	15	TRBV19	CASSILAGGQETQYF	TGTGCCAGTAGTATCCTGGCAGGGGGTCAAGAGACCCAGTACTTC
once	TRBJ1-2	NA	15	TRBV6-6	CASSYLGGRAYGYTF	TGTGCCAGCAGTTATTTGGGCGGCAGGGCGTATGGCTACACCTTC
once	TRBJ1-2	NA	15	TRBV10-3	CAISENSAEGSGYTF	TGTGCCATCAGTGAGAATTCGGCCGAAGGGAGTGGCTACACCTTC
NA	TRBJ2-1	TRBD2	14	TRBV19	CASSWTSGSNEQFF	TGTGCCAGTAGTTGGACTAGCGGGAGTAATGAGCAGTTCTTC
NA	TRBJ1-2	NA	16	TRBV7-6	CASSLAVGRSTDGYTF	TGTGCCAGCAGCTTAGCAGTCGGGAGGTCTACGGATGGCTACACCTTC
NA	TRBJ1-4	NA	14	TRBV11-3	CASSLDGINEKLFF	TGTGCCAGCAGCTTAGACGGTATTAATGAAAAACTGTTTTTT
NA	TRBJ2-7	NA	14	TRBV6-1	CASSEPGLGYEQYF	TGTGCCAGCAGTGAACCCGGACTGGGATACGAGCAGTACTTC
NA	TRBJ1-1	NA	11	TRBV6-6	CASVAHTEAFF	TGTGCCAGCGTGGCCCACACTGAAGCTTTCTTT
NA	TRBJ1-1	NA	14	TRBV28	CASSPRTWNTEAFF	TGTGCCAGCAGCCCTAGGACTTGGAACACTGAAGCTTTCTTT
NA	TRBJ1-2	NA	13	TRBV27	CASKRLANYGYTF	TGTGCCAGCAAAAGACTCGCTAACTATGGCTACACCTTC
NA	TRBJ1-5	NA	15	TRBV7-6	CASSLVSGPDQPQHF	TGTGCCAGCAGCTTAGTATCAGGACCTGATCAGCCCCAGCATTTT
NA	TRBJ2-1	NA	14	TRBV25-1	CASTLLGSYNEQFF	TGTGCCAGCACCCTACTAGGATCCTACAATGAGCAGTTCTTC
NA	TRBJ2-7	TRBD2	16	TRBV28	CASSLYQLAGAYEQYF	TGTGCCAGCAGTTTATATCAACTAGCGGGAGCCTACGAGCAGTACTTC
NA	TRBJ1-1	NA	13	TRBV11-2	CASSLEQSTEAFF	TGTGCCAGCAGCTTAGAACAGAGCACTGAAGCTTTCTTT
NA	TRBJ1-1	NA	12	TRBV7-9	CASSPAGRGAFF	TGTGCCAGCAGCCCCGCGGGACGAGGAGCTTTCTTT
NA	TRBJ2-7	TRBD1	15	TRBV19	CASSLGQGNKNEQYF	TGTGCCAGTAGCCTAGGACAGGGGAATAAGAACGAGCAGTACTTC
NA	TRBJ2-1	NA	13	TRBV2	CASNRERLNEQFF	TGTGCCAGCAACCGGGAGAGGCTTAATGAGCAGTTCTTC
NA	TRBJ2-5	NA	16	TRBV5-1	CASSLGGRGYQETQYF	TGCGCCAGCAGCTTGGGCGGACGGGGGTACCAAGAGACCCAGTACTTC
NA	TRBJ2-2	NA	18	TRBV4-2	CASSQDLTTWSNTGELFF	TGTGCCAGCAGCCAAGATTTAACGACGTGGTCTAACACCGGGGAGCTGTTTTTT
NA	TRBJ2-7	TRBD2	14	TRBV7-2	CASSLTRTSGSIYF	TGTGCCAGCAGCTTAACCCGGACTAGCGGGTCTATATACTTC
NA	TRBJ2-7	NA	13	TRBV19	CASSVPGRYEQYF	TGTGCCAGTTCGGTCCCGGGCCGCTACGAGCAGTACTTC
NA	TRBJ2-7	TRBD2	16	TRBV7-9	CASSSGLAGGYYEQYF	TGTGCCAGCAGCTCAGGACTAGCGGGAGGGTACTACGAGCAGTACTTC